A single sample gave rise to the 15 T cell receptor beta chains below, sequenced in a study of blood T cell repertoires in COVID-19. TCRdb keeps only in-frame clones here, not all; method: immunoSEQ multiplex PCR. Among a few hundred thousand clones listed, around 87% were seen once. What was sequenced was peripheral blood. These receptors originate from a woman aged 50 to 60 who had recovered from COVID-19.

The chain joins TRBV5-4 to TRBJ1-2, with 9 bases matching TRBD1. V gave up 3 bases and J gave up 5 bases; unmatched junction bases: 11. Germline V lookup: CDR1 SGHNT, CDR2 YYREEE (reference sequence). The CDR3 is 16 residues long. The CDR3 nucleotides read TGTGCCAGCAGCTACCCAAGGACAGGGGATAGGTATGGCTACACCTTC. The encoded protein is CASSYPRTGDRYGYTF.

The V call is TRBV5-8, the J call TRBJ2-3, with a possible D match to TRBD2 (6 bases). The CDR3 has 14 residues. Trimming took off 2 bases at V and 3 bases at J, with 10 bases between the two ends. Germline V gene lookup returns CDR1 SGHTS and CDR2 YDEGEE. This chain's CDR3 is CASSLGGTTDTQYF. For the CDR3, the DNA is TGTGCCAGCAGCTTAGGCGGGACTACAGATACGCAGTATTTT.

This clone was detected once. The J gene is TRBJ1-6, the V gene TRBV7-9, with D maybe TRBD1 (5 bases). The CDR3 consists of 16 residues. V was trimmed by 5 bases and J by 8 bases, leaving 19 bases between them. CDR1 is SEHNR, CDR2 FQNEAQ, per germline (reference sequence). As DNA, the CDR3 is TGTGCCAGCAGCCCCACACCAACAGGAACCGATTCACCCCTCCACTTT. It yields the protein CASSPTPTGTDSPLHF. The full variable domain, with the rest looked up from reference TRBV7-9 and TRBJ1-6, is DTGVSQNPRHKITKRGQNVTFRCDPISEHNRLYWYRQTLGQGPEFLTYFQNEAQLEKSRLLSDRFSAERPKGSFSTLEIQRTEQGDSAMYLCASSPTPTGTDSPLHFGNGTRLTVT.

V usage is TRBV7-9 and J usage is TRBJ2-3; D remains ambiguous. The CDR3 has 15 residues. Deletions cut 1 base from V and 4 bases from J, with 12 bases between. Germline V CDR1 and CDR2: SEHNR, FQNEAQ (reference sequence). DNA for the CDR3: TGTGCCAGCAGCTTAGTTAGTTCTAGTGCAGATACGCAGTATTTT. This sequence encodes CASSLVSSSADTQYF.

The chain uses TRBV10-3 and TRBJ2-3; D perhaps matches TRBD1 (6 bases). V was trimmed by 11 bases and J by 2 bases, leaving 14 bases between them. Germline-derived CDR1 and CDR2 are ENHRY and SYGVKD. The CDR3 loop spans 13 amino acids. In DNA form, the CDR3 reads TGTGCCGGAAGACAGGCCCCCACAGATACGCAGTATTTT. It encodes CAGRQAPTDTQYF.

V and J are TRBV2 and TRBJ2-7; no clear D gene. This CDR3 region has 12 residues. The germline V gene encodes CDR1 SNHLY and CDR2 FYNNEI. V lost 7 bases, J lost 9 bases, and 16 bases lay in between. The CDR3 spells CASIGVSTRQYF. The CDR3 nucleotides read TGTGCCAGCATAGGAGTTAGCACGCGGCAGTACTTC.

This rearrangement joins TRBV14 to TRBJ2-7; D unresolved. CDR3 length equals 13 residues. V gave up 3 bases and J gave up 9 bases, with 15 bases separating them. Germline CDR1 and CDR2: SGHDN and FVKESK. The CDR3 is CASSQELYFGQYF. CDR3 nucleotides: TGTGCCAGCAGCCAGGAGCTGTATTTCGGGCAGTACTTC.

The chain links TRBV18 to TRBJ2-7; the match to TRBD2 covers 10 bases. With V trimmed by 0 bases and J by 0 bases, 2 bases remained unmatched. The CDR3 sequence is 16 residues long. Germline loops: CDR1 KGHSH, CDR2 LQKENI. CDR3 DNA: TGTGCCAGCTCACCACCGTCTAGCGGGAGCTCCTACGAGCAGTACTTC. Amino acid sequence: CASSPPSSGSSYEQYF. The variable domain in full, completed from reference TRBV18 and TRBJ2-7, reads NAGVMQNPRHLVRRRGQEARLRCSPMKGHSHVYWYRQLPEEGLKFMVYLQKENIIDESGMPKERFSAEFPKEGPSILRIQQVVRGDSAAYFCASSPPSSGSSYEQYFGPGTRLTVT.

For the CDR3, the DNA is TGTGCCAGCAGTTCACTGGAGGACAGGGCGAGCAATCAGCCCCAGCATTTT. Translating it yields CASSSLEDRASNQPQHF. The V gene is TRBV28, the J gene TRBJ1-5; 8 nucleotides match TRBD1. The germline gives CDR1 MDHEN, CDR2 SYDVKM. The CDR3 is 17 residues long. The V gene end was trimmed by 4 bases and the J gene end by 1 base; junction bases not matched to a gene: 9.

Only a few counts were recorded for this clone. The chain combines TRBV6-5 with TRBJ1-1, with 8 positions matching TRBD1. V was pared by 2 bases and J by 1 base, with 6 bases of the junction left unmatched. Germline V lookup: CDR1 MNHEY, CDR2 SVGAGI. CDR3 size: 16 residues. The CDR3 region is CASSYGAGQANTEAFF. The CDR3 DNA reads TGTGCCAGCAGTTACGGGGCGGGACAGGCGAACACTGAAGCTTTCTTT.

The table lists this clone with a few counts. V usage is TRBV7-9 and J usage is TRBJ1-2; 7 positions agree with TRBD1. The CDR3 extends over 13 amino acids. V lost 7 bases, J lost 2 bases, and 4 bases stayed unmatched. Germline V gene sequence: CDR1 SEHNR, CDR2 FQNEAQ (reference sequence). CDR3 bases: TGTGCCAGCAAGACGACAGGGAACTATGGCTACACCTTC. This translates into CASKTTGNYGYTF. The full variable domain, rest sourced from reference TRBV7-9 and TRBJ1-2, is DTGVSQNPRHKITKRGQNVTFRCDPISEHNRLYWYRQTLGQGPEFLTYFQNEAQLEKSRLLSDRFSAERPKGSFSTLEIQRTEQGDSAMYLCASKTTGNYGYTFGSGTRLTVV.

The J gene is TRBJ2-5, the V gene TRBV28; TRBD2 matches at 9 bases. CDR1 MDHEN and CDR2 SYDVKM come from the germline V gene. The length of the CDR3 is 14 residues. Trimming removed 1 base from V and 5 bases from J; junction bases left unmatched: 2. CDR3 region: CASSLLAGDETQYF. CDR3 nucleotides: TGTGCCAGCAGTTTATTAGCGGGGGACGAGACCCAGTACTTC.

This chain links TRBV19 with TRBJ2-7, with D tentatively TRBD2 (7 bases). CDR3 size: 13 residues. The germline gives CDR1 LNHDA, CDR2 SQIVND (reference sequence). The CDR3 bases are TGTGCTGCGGGGAGGGGGTTCCCCTACGAGCAGTACTTC. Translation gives CAAGRGFPYEQYF.

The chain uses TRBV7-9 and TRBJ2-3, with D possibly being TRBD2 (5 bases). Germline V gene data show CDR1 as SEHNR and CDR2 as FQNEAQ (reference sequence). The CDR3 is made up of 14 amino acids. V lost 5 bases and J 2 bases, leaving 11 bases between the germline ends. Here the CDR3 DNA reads TGTGCCAGCAGCCTTAGCGTTACCACAGATACGCAGTATTTT. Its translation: CASSLSVTTDTQYF.

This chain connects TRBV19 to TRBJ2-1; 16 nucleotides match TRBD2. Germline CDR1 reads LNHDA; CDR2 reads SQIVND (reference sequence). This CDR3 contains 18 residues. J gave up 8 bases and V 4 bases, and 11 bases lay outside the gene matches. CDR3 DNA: TGTGCCAGTAGTACCCTCCCGGGACTAGCGGGAGGGCTTCATGAGCAGTTCTTC. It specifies CASSTLPGLAGGLHEQFF.